This T cell receptor (beta chain) was retrieved from a study of cytomegalovirus exposure and HLA in healthy donors. Study details: Both the 120 or so validation repertoires and the 666 first-cohort repertoires used the same platform, as reported by a later analysis.

The study's findings and limits: Subsequent analysis revealed that first-cohort TCR clusters tended to co-occur in the 130 or so validation repertoires.

A word on this clone: Its antigen is currently unknown.

Clones were read by immunoSEQ multiplex PCR, and TCRdb kept only the in-frame ones, dropping some. The sample consists of 300,000 to 350,000 clones, 88% of them appearing once. The sequenced material came from PBMCs. The source of this sequence is a man in his thirties or forties in good health and CMV-seronegative.

CDR3 nucleotide sequence: TGCGCCAGTTGCGATTTAGGAGGCGATACGCAGTATTTT. This codes for CASCDLGGDTQYF. This rearrangement joins TRBV10-2 to TRBJ2-3, with D possibly matching TRBD2 (5 bases). CDR3 size: 13 residues. Germline CDR1 is WSHSY and CDR2 is SAAADI. Deletions cut 9 bases from V and 6 bases from J, with 16 bases between.